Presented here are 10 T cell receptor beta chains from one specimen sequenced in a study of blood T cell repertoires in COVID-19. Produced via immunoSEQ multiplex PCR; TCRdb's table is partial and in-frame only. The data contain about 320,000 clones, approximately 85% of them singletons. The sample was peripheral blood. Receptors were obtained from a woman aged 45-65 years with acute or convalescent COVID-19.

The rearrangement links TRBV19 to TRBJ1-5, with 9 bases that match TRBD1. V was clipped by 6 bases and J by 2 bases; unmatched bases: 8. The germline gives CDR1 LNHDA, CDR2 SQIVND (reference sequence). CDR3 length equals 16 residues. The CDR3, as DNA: TGTGCCAGTAGATGGACAGGGGATCGCGGCAATCAGCCCCAGCATTTT. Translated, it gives CASRWTGDRGNQPQHF.

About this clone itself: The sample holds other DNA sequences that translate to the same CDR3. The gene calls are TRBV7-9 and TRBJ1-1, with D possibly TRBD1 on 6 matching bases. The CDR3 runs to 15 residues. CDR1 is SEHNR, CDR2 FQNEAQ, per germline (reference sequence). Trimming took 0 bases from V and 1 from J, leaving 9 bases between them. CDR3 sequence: CASSLAYRENTEAFF. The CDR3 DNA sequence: TGTGCCAGCAGCTTAGCTTACAGGGAGAACACTGAAGCTTTCTTT.

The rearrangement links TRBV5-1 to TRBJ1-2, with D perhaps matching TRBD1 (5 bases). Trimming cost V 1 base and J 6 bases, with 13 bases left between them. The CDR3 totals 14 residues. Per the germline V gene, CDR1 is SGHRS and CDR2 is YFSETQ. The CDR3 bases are TGCGCCAGCAGCTTGTCTTCCAGGGCGGATGGCTACACCTTC. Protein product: CASSLSSRADGYTF.

The chain's CDR3 is CASSHTYISSWYGYTF. The CDR3, as DNA: TGCGCCAGCAGCCACACCTATATTTCCTCTTGGTATGGCTACACCTTC. The chain links TRBV4-1 to TRBJ1-2; D call uncertain. Trimming removed 3 bases at V and 5 bases at J, with 19 bases between. Germline CDR1 and CDR2: MGHRA and YSYEKL. The CDR3 sequence is 16 residues long.

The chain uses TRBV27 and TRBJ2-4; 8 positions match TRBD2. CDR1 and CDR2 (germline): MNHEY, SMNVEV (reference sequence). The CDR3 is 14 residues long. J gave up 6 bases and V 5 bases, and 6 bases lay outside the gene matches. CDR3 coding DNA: TGTGCCAGCAGTGAGGGGGGACTAGTAAACATTCAGTACTTC. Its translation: CASSEGGLVNIQYF.

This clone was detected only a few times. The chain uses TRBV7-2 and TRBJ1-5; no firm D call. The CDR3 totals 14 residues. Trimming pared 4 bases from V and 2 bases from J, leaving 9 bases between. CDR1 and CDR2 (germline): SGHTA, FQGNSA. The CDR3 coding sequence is TGTGCCAGCAGCTCCACCGGGGGCAATCAGCCCCAGCATTTT. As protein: CASSSTGGNQPQHF.

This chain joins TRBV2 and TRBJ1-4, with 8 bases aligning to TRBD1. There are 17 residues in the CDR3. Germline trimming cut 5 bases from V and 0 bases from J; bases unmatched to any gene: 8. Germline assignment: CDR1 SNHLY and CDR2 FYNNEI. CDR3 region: CASSLGDRLPTNEKLFF. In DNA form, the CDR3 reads TGTGCCAGCAGTCTTGGGGACAGGTTACCAACTAATGAAAAACTGTTTTTT.

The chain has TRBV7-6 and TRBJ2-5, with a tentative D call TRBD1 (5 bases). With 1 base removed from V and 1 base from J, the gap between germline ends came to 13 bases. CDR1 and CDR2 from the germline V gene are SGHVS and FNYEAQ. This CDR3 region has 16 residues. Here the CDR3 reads CASSLEGSRIQETQYF. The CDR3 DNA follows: TGTGCCAGCAGCTTAGAGGGGTCCCGTATCCAAGAGACCCAGTACTTC.

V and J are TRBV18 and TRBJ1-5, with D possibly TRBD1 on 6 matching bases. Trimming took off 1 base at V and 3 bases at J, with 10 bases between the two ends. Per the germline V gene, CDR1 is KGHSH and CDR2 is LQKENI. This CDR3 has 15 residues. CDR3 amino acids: CASSPQGDYNQPQHF. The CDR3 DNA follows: TGTGCCAGCTCACCACAGGGGGACTACAATCAGCCCCAGCATTTT. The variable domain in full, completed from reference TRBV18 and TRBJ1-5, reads NAGVMQNPRHLVRRRGQEARLRCSPMKGHSHVYWYRQLPEEGLKFMVYLQKENIIDESGMPKERFSAEFPKEGPSILRIQQVVRGDSAAYFCASSPQGDYNQPQHFGDGTRLSIL.

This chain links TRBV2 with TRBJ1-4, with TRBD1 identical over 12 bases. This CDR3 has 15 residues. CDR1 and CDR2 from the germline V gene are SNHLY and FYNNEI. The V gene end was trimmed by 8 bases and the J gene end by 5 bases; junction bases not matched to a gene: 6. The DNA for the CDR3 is TGTGCCAGCCCGGGACAGGGGGCCCAAAATGAAAAACTGTTTTTT. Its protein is CASPGQGAQNEKLFF.